Given below is one T cell receptor beta chain in context. Its antigen is as yet unknown. The sample belongs to a study of vaccination and CD4 T cells after COVID-19. The wider study: Convalescent patients gave post-COVID blood a median about 95 days post-diagnosis, range 35 to 161.

Sequencing of cultured CD4+ T cell DNA used the Oncomine TCR Beta short-read assay. From CD4+ T cells that had been cultured, genomic DNA was extracted. MiXCR, applied by TCRdb to the PCR reads, yields one record per CDR3 protein. This table has around 18,000 distinct CDR3 sequences, about 50% appearing once. V lost 2 bases to trimming and J lost 4 bases, with 11 bases between them. Looked up from germline, CDR1 is SGHTA and CDR2 is FQGTGA. CDR3 length equals 14 residues. Treatment denoted: 10-day PBMC culture with coronavirus spike peptide pools or control peptides (ViraFEST assay). This receptor was identified in a human donor who had recovered from COVID-19. The input for sequencing was CD4+ T cells from blood, cultured in vitro, taken before SARS-CoV-2 vaccination. This chain connects TRBV7-3 to TRBJ2-5, with a tentative D call TRBD2 (6 bases). DNA of the CDR3: TGTGCCAGCAGCTTAGGAGGGGTGGCAGAGACCCAGTACTTC. Translation gives CASSLGGVAETQYF.